These 20 T cell receptor beta chains were all obtained from the same sample, sequenced in a study of shared T cell receptors in the human thymus. Produced via immunoSEQ multiplex PCR; TCRdb's table is partial and in-frame only. Of some 700,000 clones in the sample, around 89% were seen once. The same sample was also studied in work on human thymus T cells.

Material: thymocytes. The origin of the receptors is a boy in the first two years of life with a congenital heart defect.

This chain links TRBV7-9 with TRBJ2-1; 14 bases are a match to TRBD2. V shed 5 bases, J shed 2 bases, and the junction held 8 bases outside the gene matches. The CDR3 has 18 amino acids. CDR1 SEHNR and CDR2 FQNEAQ come from the germline V gene (reference sequence). The CDR3 sequence is CASSRPGTSGGPYNEQFF. In nucleotides, the CDR3 is TGTGCCAGCAGCCGTCCCGGGACTAGCGGGGGACCCTACAATGAGCAGTTCTTC. The variable domain in full, completed from reference TRBV7-9 and TRBJ2-1, reads DTGVSQNPRHKITKRGQNVTFRCDPISEHNRLYWYRQTLGQGPEFLTYFQNEAQLEKSRLLSDRFSAERPKGSFSTLEIQRTEQGDSAMYLCASSRPGTSGGPYNEQFFGPGTRLTVL.

CDR3 sequence: CASSRSGPSGTEAFF. Written as DNA, the CDR3 is TGTGCCAGCAGTCGGTCTGGGCCCAGCGGCACTGAAGCTTTCTTT. This chain uses TRBV11-2 with TRBJ1-1, with no clear D. Trimming left V 6 bases short and J 4 bases short, with 18 bases between. CDR1 SGHAT and CDR2 FQNNGV come from the germline V gene. There are 15 residues in the CDR3.

The chain joins TRBV4-1 to TRBJ2-2; the match to TRBD2 covers 15 bases. The length of the CDR3 is 20 residues. Germline V gene sequence: CDR1 MGHRA, CDR2 YSYEKL. V shed 0 bases, J shed 4 bases, and the junction held 9 bases outside the gene matches. This CDR3 is CASSQDSGLAGGPGTGELFF. The CDR3 DNA sequence: TGCGCCAGCAGCCAAGACTCCGGACTAGCGGGAGGGCCGGGCACCGGGGAGCTGTTTTTT.

The chain links TRBV4-3 to TRBJ2-5; 10 bases fit TRBD1. The J call may be in error: the DNA end matches TRBJ2-7 better. This CDR3 is built from 14 residues. CDR1 and CDR2 (germline): LGHNA, YSLEER. In nucleotides, the CDR3 is TGCGCCAGCAGCCCGGGGACAGGGGCCTACGAGCAGTACTTC. Translating gives CASSPGTGAYEQYF.

The chain is built from TRBV5-1 and TRBJ1-2, with a possible D match to TRBD1 (6 bases). CDR1 is SGHRS, CDR2 YFSETQ, per germline. This CDR3 has 15 residues. V shed 0 bases and J shed 3 bases, with 12 bases lying between them. DNA for the CDR3: TGCGCCAGCAGCTTGGGCGGGGGGCTCGACTATGGCTACACCTTC. It encodes CASSLGGGLDYGYTF.

The rearrangement links TRBV2 to TRBJ1-2, with D possibly matching TRBD1 (5 bases). The length of the CDR3 is 12 residues. Trimming took off 4 bases at V and 2 bases at J, with 5 bases between the two ends. Germline CDR1 SNHLY, CDR2 FYNNEI. DNA of the CDR3: TGTGCCAGCAGTGCAGGGAACTATGGCTACACCTTC. It specifies CASSAGNYGYTF.

A single count supports this clone. J is TRBJ2-7 and V is TRBV29-1; 8 nucleotides match TRBD2. V lost 6 bases, J lost 6 bases, and 10 bases stayed unmatched. Germline V gene sequence: CDR1 SQVTM, CDR2 ANQGSEA. The CDR3 is 13 amino acids. The CDR3 loop is CSVLSGKGCEQYF. As DNA, the CDR3 is TGCAGCGTCCTTAGCGGGAAAGGTTGCGAGCAGTACTTC.

The gene calls are TRBV29-1 and TRBJ2-1; a weak D match, TRBD2 (6 bases). V was shortened by 4 bases and J by 4 bases, with 17 bases between the two germline ends. This CDR3 is built from 15 residues. CDR1 SQVTM and CDR2 ANQGSEA come from the germline V gene. CDR3 DNA sequence: TGCAGCGTTGTACAGGCGTGGGAGGATTACAATGAGCAGTTCTTC. Protein product: CSVVQAWEDYNEQFF.

The chain recombines TRBV12-5 with TRBJ2-3; D is perhaps TRBD2 (6 bases). Per the germline V gene, CDR1 is LGHNT and CDR2 is FRNRAP. The CDR3 length is 17 residues. The V gene lost 6 bases and the J gene lost 2 bases, with 21 bases spanning the gap. CDR3 sequence reads: CASGLPRRLVPTDTQYF. CDR3 nucleotide sequence: TGTGCTAGTGGCCTACCCCGCCGACTAGTCCCCACAGATACGCAGTATTTT.

The chain carries TRBV7-8 and TRBJ2-7; D is possibly TRBD1 (6 bases). Trimming took 3 bases from V and 2 from J, leaving 23 bases between them. The germline V gene encodes CDR1 SGHVS and CDR2 FQNEAQ. This CDR3 spans 18 amino acids. The chain's CDR3 is CASSFSLPNRVSPYEQYF. The DNA of the CDR3 is TGTGCCAGCAGCTTTTCCCTTCCGAACAGGGTCTCCCCCTACGAGCAGTACTTC.

This chain uses TRBV11-2 with TRBJ2-7; a weak D match, TRBD2 (6 bases). The CDR3 loop spans 15 amino acids. V was cut by 1 base and J by 3 bases, with 13 bases left in between. The V gene's germline CDR1 is SGHAT and CDR2 FQNNGV. CDR3 in DNA: TGTGCCAGCAGCTTAGGGGGACTGCTCCACTACGAGCAGTACTTC. Its protein product is CASSLGGLLHYEQYF.

This sequence joins TRBV27 and TRBJ2-3, with TRBD2 matching 12 bases. The CDR3 has 19 amino acids. V was clipped by 0 bases and J by 1 base; unmatched bases: 8. The germline V gene encodes CDR1 MNHEY and CDR2 SMNVEV (reference sequence). The CDR3 here is CASSLSRLAGDGRTDTQYF. CDR3 in DNA: TGTGCCAGCAGTTTATCGAGACTAGCGGGAGACGGACGCACAGATACGCAGTATTTT.

J is TRBJ2-3 and V is TRBV4-1, with D unresolved. Germline lookup yields CDR1 MGHRA and CDR2 YSYEKL. This CDR3 spans 15 amino acids. Trimming took off 1 base at V and 4 bases at J, with 12 bases between the two ends. The CDR3 sequence: CASSQVNPTADTQYF. The CDR3 region has the DNA TGCGCCAGCAGCCAAGTCAATCCAACGGCAGATACGCAGTATTTT.

In nucleotides, the CDR3 is TGTGCCAGCAGAAAGCCGACTGAAGCTTTCTTT. Translating it yields CASRKPTEAFF. The genes are TRBV6-1 and TRBJ1-1; no clear D. Trimming shortened V by 6 bases and J by 5 bases, and 7 bases separated the two germline ends. This CDR3 has 11 amino acids. Germline-derived CDR1 and CDR2 are MNHNS and SASEGT.

This clone has only one observation. The chain is built from TRBV27 and TRBJ2-7; 9 bases agree with TRBD2. There are 15 residues in the CDR3. The junction had 4 bases not matched to a gene; V was cut back by 2 bases and J by 2 bases. Germline lookup yields CDR1 MNHEY and CDR2 SMNVEV (reference sequence). CDR3: CASSLRASGTYEQYF. The CDR3 DNA reads as TGTGCCAGCAGTTTACGAGCTAGCGGGACCTACGAGCAGTACTTC.

The rearrangement links TRBV5-5 to TRBJ2-5; 10 bases agree with TRBD2. After removal of 4 bases from V and 3 bases from J, the junction contained 0 bases not matched to a gene. Looked up from germline, CDR1 is SGHKS and CDR2 is YYEKEE (reference sequence). The CDR3 length is 13 residues. The CDR3 sequence is CASSTSGKETQYF. CDR3 nucleotides: TGTGCCAGCAGCACTAGCGGGAAAGAGACCCAGTACTTC.

V gene TRBV15 combines with J gene TRBJ2-7; 11 nucleotides line up with TRBD1. This CDR3 region has 17 residues. The germline gives CDR1 LNHNV, CDR2 YYDKDF (reference sequence). V lost 0 bases, J lost 2 bases, and 6 bases stayed unmatched. The CDR3 here is CATSRDPPGQGAYEQYF. The CDR3 region has the DNA TGTGCCACCAGCAGAGATCCCCCGGGACAGGGGGCCTACGAGCAGTACTTC. Full variable domain (missing parts from reference TRBV15 and TRBJ2-7): DAMVIQNPRYQVTQFGKPVTLSCSQTLNHNVMYWYQQKSSQAPKLLFHYYDKDFNNEADTPDNFQSRRPNTSFCFLDIRSPGLGDTAMYLCATSRDPPGQGAYEQYFGPGTRLTVT.

V usage is TRBV28 and J usage is TRBJ1-5; 10 bases are shared with TRBD1. This CDR3 contains 16 residues. Germline-derived CDR1 and CDR2 are MDHEN and SYDVKM. The V segment lost 0 bases and the J segment 4 bases; nucleotides outside the gene matches: 3. The DNA for the CDR3 is TGTGCCAGCAGTTTATGCCGGGGACAGGGGAATCAGCCCCAGCATTTT. It encodes CASSLCRGQGNQPQHF.

This clone has a handful of counts. V usage is TRBV19 and J usage is TRBJ1-1; TRBD1 matches at 9 bases. Unmatched junction bases numbered 3, after V lost 4 bases and J lost 3 bases. The CDR3 loop spans 14 amino acids. Germline V lookup: CDR1 LNHDA, CDR2 SQIVND (reference sequence). The CDR3: CASSTQGADTEAFF. DNA of the CDR3: TGTGCCAGTAGTACACAGGGGGCGGACACTGAAGCTTTCTTT. Complete variable domain (other parts from reference TRBV19 and TRBJ1-1): DGGITQSPKYLFRKEGQNVTLSCEQNLNHDAMYWYRQDPGQGLRLIYYSQIVNDFQKGDIAEGYSVSREKKESFPLTVTSAQKNPTAFYLCASSTQGADTEAFFGQGTRLTVV.

The rearrangement links TRBV7-9 to TRBJ1-1; D ambiguous. The ends were cut back, 5 bases at V and 8 bases at J, with 18 bases in the middle. Germline V gives CDR1 SEHNR, CDR2 FQNEAQ (reference sequence). The CDR3 is 14 amino acids. CDR3 sequence: CASSGGDLSAEAFF. The DNA of the CDR3 is TGTGCCAGCAGCGGAGGTGACCTGTCGGCCGAAGCTTTCTTT.